The clone carrying this T cell receptor beta chain has just a few counts. TCRdb reprocessed the 5' RACE reads with MiXCR, giving one entry per CDR3 protein. The data contain over 40,000 distinct CDR3 sequences, 22% of them seen just once; the ten biggest clones take up around 4.5%. The CDR3 runs to 15 residues. Germline loops: CDR1 MNHNS, CDR2 SASEGT. With 5 bases clipped from V and 8 bases from J, the junction kept 11 bases outside the gene matches. Tregs were sorted as CD4+CD25+CD127-/low cells. The chain recombines TRBV6-1 with TRBJ1-2; 10 bases map to TRBD1. The source material was Tregs sorted from a lymph node. The clonotype originates from a female donor with breast cancer. Here the CDR3 DNA reads TGTGCCAGCAGTCTGATAGGGACAGGGGCTAACGGCTACACCTTC. It translates to CASSLIGTGANGYTF.